Given below is one TCR beta chain in context. Time point reported: blood at routine non-recurrence follow-up after resection. Tumor, nontumor lung or frozen PBMC supplied whole RNA that was sequenced unsorted. Germline trimming cut 6 bases from V and 3 bases from J; bases unmatched to any gene: 14. Germline lookup yields CDR1 MNHNS and CDR2 SASEGT. The CDR3 spans 18 residues. Every cDNA TCR molecule received its own unique molecular identifier. MiXCR, run by TCRdb on the 5' RACE reads, gives a single entry per CDR3 protein. Seen here are approximately 41,000 distinct CDR3 sequences, approximately 10% observed once, and the top ten hold 17%. These data belong to a study of spatial heterogeneity in lung cancer. Study at large: PBMC collected at follow-up were sequenced when available, a median of around two years after resection.

The sequences come from PBMCs, collected at follow-up. The J gene is TRBJ2-3, the V gene TRBV6-1; 11 bases are a match to TRBD1. The sequence came from a female donor with early-stage non-small cell lung cancer. CDR3: CASSQNPGQGGITDTQYF. The CDR3 DNA follows: TGTGCCAGCAGCCAAAACCCGGGACAGGGGGGGATTACAGATACGCAGTATTTT.